This record covers a single T cell receptor (beta chain). Its specificity is unknown. Germline V gene sequence: CDR1 DFQATT, CDR2 SNEGSKA (reference sequence). V was cut by 0 bases and J by 1 base, with 12 bases left in between. CDR3 size: 15 residues. This sample is drawn from a study of post-analysis software for immune sequencing data. Overall study: Several disease courses (relapsing-remitting, secondary progressive and progressive-relapsing) of multiple sclerosis were included. Broader study findings: Same-batch preparations were strongly co-clustered by F measure. Controls significantly exceeded multiple sclerosis patients in normalized Chao1 diversity. Compared with controls, patients had more of 4 to 6 TRBV segments, including TRBV5-6, TRBV5-1 and TRBV20-1.

Prepared libraries of TCR beta cDNA carried unique molecular identifiers. Hundreds of thousands of cDNA molecules were obtained from approximately 0.91 to 9.4 million T cells. TCRdb reanalysed the PCR reads using MiXCR and keeps one entry per CDR3 protein. The table has about 560,000 distinct CDR3 sequences, about 40% seen once. The sample consisted of blood. The source is a girl aged 10-17 years with multiple sclerosis. V and J are TRBV20-1 and TRBJ1-2, with a weak D call TRBD1 (6 bases). CDR3 DNA: TGCAGTGCTAGAGATCCCCGCAGGGGTAACTATGGCTACACCTTC. This encodes CSARDPRRGNYGYTF.